A single sample gave rise to the 9 T cell receptor beta chains below, sequenced in a study of CD8+CD57+ T cells in acquired aplastic anemia. TCR beta VDJ and CDR3 profiles were obtained from a genomic DNA template. TCRdb reprocessed the reads with MiXCR, giving one entry per CDR3 protein. The sample has about 120,000 distinct CDR3 sequences; 55% to 60% are singletons. For sequencing, patients were chosen who had shown expansion of CD8+CD57+ cells by flow cytometry. The sample taken for sequencing was sorted CD4+, CD8+, or CD8+CD57+ T cells (not recorded which) from PBMCs. These receptors were taken from a human donor with aplastic anemia.

The gene calls are TRBV20-1 and TRBJ2-1; D unresolved. Germline CDR1 and CDR2: DFQATT and SNEGSKA (reference sequence). This CDR3 is built from 14 residues. The germline V and J ends were trimmed by 5 bases and 3 bases, with 14 bases remaining between them. The CDR3, as DNA: TGCAGTGCTGAGAGAATCCTAGGCTACAATGAGCAGTTCTTC. Amino acid sequence: CSAERILGYNEQFF.

In regard to this clonotype: A much bigger clone sits one base away, suggesting this may be a read error. The chain carries TRBV7-3 and TRBJ2-3; 10 bases align to TRBD2. The germline gives CDR1 SGHTA, CDR2 FQGTGA. V shed 3 bases, J shed 2 bases, and the junction held 2 bases outside the gene matches. This CDR3 is built from 15 residues. The CDR3 protein is CASSFTSGVTDTQYF. The CDR3, as DNA: TGTGCCAGCAGCTTTACTAGCGGGGTCACAGATACGCAGTATTTT.

J is TRBJ2-3 and V is TRBV28, with 7 bases fitting TRBD1. Germline CDR1 MDHEN, CDR2 SYDVKM. This CDR3 spans 13 amino acids. The V gene end was trimmed by 5 bases and the J gene end by 7 bases; junction bases not matched to a gene: 6. The CDR3 loop reads CASSTDRAHTQYF. The CDR3 coding sequence is TGTGCCAGCAGTACCGACAGGGCCCATACGCAGTATTTT.

The gene calls are TRBV7-8 and TRBJ2-7; the D gene could be TRBD1 or TRBD2 (5 bases each). Between the trimmed V and J ends, which lost 1 base and 6 bases, there was a span of 16 bases. This CDR3 spans 15 amino acids. Germline assignment: CDR1 SGHVS and CDR2 FQNEAQ. In nucleotides, the CDR3 is TGTGCCAGCAGCTTAGAGATCGGGACGCGAAGCGAGCAGTACTTC. Protein: CASSLEIGTRSEQYF.

The chain is built from TRBV6-5 and TRBJ2-7; D is unclear. Germline V lookup: CDR1 MNHEY, CDR2 SVGAGI. The CDR3 has 14 amino acids. V shed 3 bases and J shed 0 bases, with 9 bases lying between them. DNA for the CDR3: TGTGCCAGCAGTTATGTGGCTAGCTCCTACGAGCAGTACTTC. Translation: CASSYVASSYEQYF.

The rearrangement uses TRBV20-1 and TRBJ2-1, with D perhaps being TRBD1 or TRBD2 (5 bases each). This CDR3 contains 14 residues. Germline assignment: CDR1 DFQATT and CDR2 SNEGSKA (reference sequence). The V end lost 6 bases, the J end lost 1 base, and 13 bases lay between the germline ends. The CDR3 protein is CSARVWGSYNEQFF. As DNA, the CDR3 is TGCAGTGCGCGGGTGTGGGGGTCCTACAATGAGCAGTTCTTC.

The chain has TRBV15 and TRBJ1-1; no clear D. CDR1 and CDR2 from the germline V gene are LNHNV and YYDKDF (reference sequence). V was clipped by 1 base and J by 1 base, with 4 bases between them. This CDR3 contains 13 residues. The CDR3: CATSRARNTEAFF. The CDR3 DNA reads as TGTGCCACCAGCAGAGCCAGGAACACTGAAGCTTTCTTT.

The chain carries TRBV10-2 and TRBJ2-7; possibly TRBD1 for D (5 bases). Germline V CDR1 and CDR2: WSHSY, SAAADI. The V end was cut by 7 bases, the J end by 6 bases, with 19 bases between. The CDR3 runs to 14 residues. This chain's CDR3 is CASTTNSRASEQYV. The DNA of the CDR3 is TGCGCCAGCACTACGAATTCCAGGGCCAGCGAGCAGTACGTC.

The chain is built from TRBV20-1 and TRBJ2-5, with D maybe TRBD2 (5 bases). Germline V CDR1 and CDR2: DFQATT, SNEGSKA (reference sequence). The CDR3 totals 13 residues. Trimming cost V 6 bases and J 5 bases, with 16 bases left between them. CDR3 loop: CSAREGRRETQYF. For the CDR3, the DNA is TGCAGTGCGAGGGAAGGCAGGCGGGAGACCCAGTACTTC.